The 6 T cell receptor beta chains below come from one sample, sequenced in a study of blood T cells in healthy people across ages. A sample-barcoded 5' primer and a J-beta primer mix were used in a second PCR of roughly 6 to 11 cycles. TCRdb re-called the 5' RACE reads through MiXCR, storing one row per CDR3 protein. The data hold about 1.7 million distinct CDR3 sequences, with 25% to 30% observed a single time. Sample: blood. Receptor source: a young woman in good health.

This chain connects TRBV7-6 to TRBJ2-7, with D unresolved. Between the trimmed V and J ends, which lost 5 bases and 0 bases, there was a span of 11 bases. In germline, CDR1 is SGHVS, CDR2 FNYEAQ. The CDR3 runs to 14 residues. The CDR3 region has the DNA TGTGCCAGCAGCCCCGGCTACAACTCCTACGAGCAGTACTTC. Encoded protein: CASSPGYNSYEQYF.

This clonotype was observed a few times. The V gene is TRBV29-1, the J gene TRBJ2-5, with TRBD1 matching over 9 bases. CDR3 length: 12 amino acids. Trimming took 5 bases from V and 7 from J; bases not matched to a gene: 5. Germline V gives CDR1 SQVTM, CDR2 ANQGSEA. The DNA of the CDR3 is TGCAGCGTTCACAGGGGGCTAGGGACCCAGTACTTC. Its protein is CSVHRGLGTQYF. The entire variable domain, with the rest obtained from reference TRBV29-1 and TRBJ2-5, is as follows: SAVISQKPSRDICQRGTSLTIQCQVDSQVTMMFWYRQQPGQSLTLIATANQGSEATYESGFVIDKFPISRPNLTFSTLTVSNMSPEDSSIYLCSVHRGLGTQYFGPGTRLLVL.

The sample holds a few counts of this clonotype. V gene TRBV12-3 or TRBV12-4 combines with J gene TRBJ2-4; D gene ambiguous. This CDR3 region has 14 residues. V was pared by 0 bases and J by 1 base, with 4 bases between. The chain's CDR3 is CASSLAMAKNIQYF. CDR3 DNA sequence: TGTGCCAGCAGTTTAGCGATGGCCAAAAACATTCAGTACTTC.

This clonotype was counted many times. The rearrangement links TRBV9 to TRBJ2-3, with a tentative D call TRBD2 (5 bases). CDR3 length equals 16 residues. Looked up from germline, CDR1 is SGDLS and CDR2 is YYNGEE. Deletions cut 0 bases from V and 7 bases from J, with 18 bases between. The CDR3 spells CASSVAPGSAQYTQYF. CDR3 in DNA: TGTGCCAGCAGCGTAGCTCCGGGATCCGCACAATATACGCAGTATTTT.

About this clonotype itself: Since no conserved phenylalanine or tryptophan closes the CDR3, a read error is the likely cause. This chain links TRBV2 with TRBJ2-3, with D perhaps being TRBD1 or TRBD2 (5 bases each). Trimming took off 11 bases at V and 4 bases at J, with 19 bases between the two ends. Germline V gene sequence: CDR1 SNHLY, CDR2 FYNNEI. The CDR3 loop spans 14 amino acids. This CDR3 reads CAGTRDLSPDTQYC. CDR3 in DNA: TGTGCCGGTACCCGGGACCTGAGTCCAGATACGCAGTATTGT.

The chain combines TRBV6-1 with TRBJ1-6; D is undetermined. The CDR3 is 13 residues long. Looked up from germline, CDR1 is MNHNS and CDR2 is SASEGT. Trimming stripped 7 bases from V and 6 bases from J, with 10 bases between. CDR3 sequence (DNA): TGTGCCAGCACAGGAGCCCCTAATTCACCCCTCCACTTT. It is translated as CASTGAPNSPLHF.